This TCR beta chain was sequenced in a study of post-analysis software for immune sequencing data (dated by TCRdb to the mid-2010s). For context, the study as a whole: The recorded disease courses included relapsing-remitting, secondary progressive and progressive-relapsing multiple sclerosis, and some patients had no subtype annotation. The patient repertoires were compared against 10 to 12 previously published healthy control repertoires obtained from donors aged about 6 to 27 years. A subset of samples was prepared in parallel using single-end sample barcoding, then pooled and co-amplified after Illumina adapter ligation.

Beyond this particular receptor, the publication reports: The multiple sclerosis patient group was slightly younger than the control group. Significantly higher frequencies in patients than in controls were found for five or six TRBV segments, including TRBV5-6, TRBV5-1 and TRBV20-1. Normalized Chao1 diversity was significantly lower in multiple sclerosis patients than controls, suggesting substantial peripheral T-cell clonal expansion. When samples were clustered directly using the F measure, samples prepared in the same batch co-clustered strongly, which prompted a batch-effect correction.

To prepare the library, PCR was applied. Sequencer: Illumina HiSeq 2500. Unique molecular identifiers were incorporated into TCR beta cDNA libraries to reduce PCR and sequencing biases. Approximately 500,000 cDNA molecules were obtained for every 1 to 10 million input T cells, so each molecule roughly corresponded to one T cell. The same protocol used for the earlier healthy control dataset was applied to prepare and sequence the patient libraries. Samples belonging to the same batch were prepared together, multiplexed and sequenced on a shared HiSeq lane. The published analysis was carried out like this. Raw barcoded reads were processed with MIGEC, and single-read molecular identifier groups were discarded before consensus assembly and CDR3 extraction. VDJtools was used for post-analysis of the clonotype tables, with diversity normalized by down-sampling every dataset to the smallest sample size. In repertoire overlap clustering, CDR3 amino acid sequences, but not nucleotide sequences, were matched to correct batch-related cross-sample contamination. Clones were called with MiXCR by TCRdb after fastp trimmed the public reads at Q25, and only in-frame beta chains were retained. One record per CDR3 amino acid sequence lists the most common genes and DNA. TCRdb assigned the V and J calls; the authors' analysis was not used. This sample comprises roughly 600,000 distinct CDR3 sequences, 44% of them detected only once. Under 2% of the sample comes from the top ten.

Of note for this clonotype: Its antigen has not been determined. One end of the junction varies from germline; a read error may be responsible.

From its cysteine to its phenylalanine, the CDR3 spans 15 amino acids. The only DNA kept is the CDR3, 45 bases in frame from the first base. The germline V gene encodes CDR1 SQVTM and CDR2 ANQGSEA. TCR beta repertoires were profiled from peripheral blood of more than ten young patients with multiple sclerosis to demonstrate the VDJtools post-analysis software. The patients with multiple sclerosis were children and adolescents between roughly 6 and 15 years of age. Specimen: blood. The receptor was isolated from a girl between 10 and 17 years old with multiple sclerosis. The rearranged segments are TRBV29-1 and TRBJ2-5; 10 central bases correspond to TRBD1. The CDR3 protein sequence reads: CGVETRGQGKETQYF. Here is the DNA: TGCGGCGTTGAAACGCGGGGACAGGGGAAAGAGACCCAGTACTTC.